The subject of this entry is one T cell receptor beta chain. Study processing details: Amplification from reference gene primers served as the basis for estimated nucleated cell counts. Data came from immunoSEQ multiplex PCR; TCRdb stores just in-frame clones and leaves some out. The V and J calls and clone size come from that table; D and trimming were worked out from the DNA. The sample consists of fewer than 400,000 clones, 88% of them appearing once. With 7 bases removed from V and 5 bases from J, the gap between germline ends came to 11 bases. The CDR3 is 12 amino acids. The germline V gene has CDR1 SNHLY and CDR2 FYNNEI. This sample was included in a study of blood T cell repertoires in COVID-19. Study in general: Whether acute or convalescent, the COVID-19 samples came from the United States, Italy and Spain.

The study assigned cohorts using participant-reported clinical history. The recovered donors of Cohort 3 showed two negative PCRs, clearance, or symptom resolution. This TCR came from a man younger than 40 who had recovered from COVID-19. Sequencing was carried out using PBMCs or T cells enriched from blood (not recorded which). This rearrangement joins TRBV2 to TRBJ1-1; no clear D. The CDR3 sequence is CASTVAGTEAFF. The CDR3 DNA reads TGTGCCAGCACGGTGGCGGGAACTGAAGCTTTCTTT.